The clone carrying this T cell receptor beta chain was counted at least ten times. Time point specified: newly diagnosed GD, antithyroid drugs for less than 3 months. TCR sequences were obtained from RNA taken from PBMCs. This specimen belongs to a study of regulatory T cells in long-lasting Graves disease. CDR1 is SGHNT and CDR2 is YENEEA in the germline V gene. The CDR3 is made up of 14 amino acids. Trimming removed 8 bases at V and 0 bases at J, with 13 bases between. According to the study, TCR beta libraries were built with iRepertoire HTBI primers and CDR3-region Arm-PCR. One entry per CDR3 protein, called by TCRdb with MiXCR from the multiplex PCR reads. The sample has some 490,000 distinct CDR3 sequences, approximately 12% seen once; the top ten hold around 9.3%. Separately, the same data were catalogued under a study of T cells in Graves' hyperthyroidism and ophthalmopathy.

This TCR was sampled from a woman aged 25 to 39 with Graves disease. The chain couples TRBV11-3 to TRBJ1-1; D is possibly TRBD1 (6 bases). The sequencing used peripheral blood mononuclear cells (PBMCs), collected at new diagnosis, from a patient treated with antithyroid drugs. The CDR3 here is CASQPGVVNTEAFF. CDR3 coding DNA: TGTGCCAGCCAACCAGGGGTGGTGAACACTGAAGCTTTCTTT.